The 14 T cell receptor beta chains given below trace back to one sample, sequenced in a study of blood T cell repertoires in COVID-19. Data came from immunoSEQ multiplex PCR; TCRdb stores just in-frame clones and leaves some out. The sample carries fewer than 400,000 clones, 90% to 95% recorded once. The sequenced material came from PBMCs or T cells enriched from blood (not recorded which). The receptor source for this set is a woman in her twenties or thirties who had been exposed to COVID-19.

V usage is TRBV5-4 and J usage is TRBJ2-7; the match to TRBD2 covers 7 bases. The CDR3 sequence is 14 residues long. V was clipped by 4 bases and J by 1 base; unmatched bases: 5. Germline V gene data show CDR1 as SGHNT and CDR2 as YYREEE (reference sequence). CDR3 in DNA: TGTGCCAGCAGCCCCTGGGGGGGATCCTACGAGCAGTACTTC. This gives the protein CASSPWGGSYEQYF.

The chain carries TRBV9 and TRBJ1-1; D might be TRBD1 (5 bases). Deletions cut 4 bases from V and 5 bases from J, with 21 bases between. The length of the CDR3 is 16 residues. CDR1 SGDLS and CDR2 YYNGEE come from the germline V gene. The DNA of the CDR3 is TGTGCCAGCAGCCCCCCGGGTGTTAGGGGATATACTGAAGCTTTCTTT. Encoded protein: CASSPPGVRGYTEAFF. Full variable domain (missing parts from reference TRBV9 and TRBJ1-1): DSGVTQTPKHLITATGQRVTLRCSPRSGDLSVYWYQQSLDQGLQFLIQYYNGEERAKGNILERFSAQQFPDLHSELNLSSLELGDSALYFCASSPPGVRGYTEAFFGQGTRLTVV.

The V call is TRBV6-7, the J call TRBJ1-3, with D unresolved. TRBV6-7 is recorded as an ORF, its role being uncertain. V lost 2 bases, J lost 3 bases, and 8 bases lay in between. The CDR3 runs to 14 residues. As DNA, the CDR3 is TGTGCCAGCAGTTACCTTCGGGGTGGAAACACCATATATTTT. Its protein product is CASSYLRGGNTIYF.

This chain connects TRBV29-1 to TRBJ2-3; 11 bases match TRBD2. Per germline, CDR1 SQVTM and CDR2 ANQGSEA. V gave up 6 bases and J gave up 3 bases; unmatched junction bases: 5. This CDR3 comprises 14 residues. CDR3 DNA sequence: TGCAGCGTCCTTAGCGGGGGGGATACAGATACGCAGTATTTT. As protein: CSVLSGGDTDTQYF.

V is TRBV11-2 and J is TRBJ1-2; the D gene is possibly TRBD1 (5 bases). With 4 bases removed from V and 7 bases from J, the gap between germline ends came to 13 bases. This CDR3 contains 13 residues. CDR1 is SGHAT and CDR2 is FQNNGV in the germline V gene. This CDR3 reads CASSSGGYSGYTF. The CDR3 DNA sequence: TGTGCCAGCAGCTCGGGGGGGTACAGTGGCTACACCTTC.

The genes are TRBV19 and TRBJ2-6, with D tentatively TRBD2 (6 bases). Per the germline V gene, CDR1 is LNHDA and CDR2 is SQIVND (reference sequence). V was clipped by 6 bases and J by 0 bases, with 15 bases between them. The CDR3 consists of 17 residues. In nucleotides, the CDR3 is TGTGCCAGTAGCTCACCCGACGGGGGCTCTGGGGCCAACGTCCTGACTTTC. Its protein product is CASSSPDGGSGANVLTF. The entire variable domain, with the rest obtained from reference TRBV19 and TRBJ2-6, is as follows: DGGITQSPKYLFRKEGQNVTLSCEQNLNHDAMYWYRQDPGQGLRLIYYSQIVNDFQKGDIAEGYSVSREKKESFPLTVTSAQKNPTAFYLCASSSPDGGSGANVLTFGAGSRLTVL.

The rearrangement uses TRBV7-9 and TRBJ2-1; 10 nucleotides match TRBD2. CDR3 length equals 14 residues. The trim removed 8 bases at V and 4 bases at J, leaving 5 bases unmatched. Germline assignment: CDR1 SEHNR and CDR2 FQNEAQ (reference sequence). CDR3 in amino acids: CASLERGGYNEQFF. The CDR3 DNA reads as TGTGCCAGCTTAGAGCGGGGGGGATACAATGAGCAGTTCTTC.

This rearrangement joins TRBV7-9 to TRBJ2-3, with D possibly TRBD2 on 6 matching bases. Germline V lookup: CDR1 SEHNR, CDR2 FQNEAQ (reference sequence). The V end was cut by 2 bases, the J end by 0 bases, with 9 bases between. The CDR3 covers 15 residues. For the CDR3, the DNA is TGTGCCAGCAGCTTATCGGGGGTTAGCACAGATACGCAGTATTTT. This gives the protein CASSLSGVSTDTQYF.

This rearrangement joins TRBV13 to TRBJ2-1, with D unresolved. Per the germline V gene, CDR1 is PRHDT and CDR2 is FYEKMQ (reference sequence). Trimming took off 4 bases at V and 7 bases at J, with 14 bases between the two ends. The CDR3 loop spans 14 amino acids. The CDR3 protein is CASSSMTSTNEQFF. Written as DNA, the CDR3 is TGTGCCAGCAGCTCAATGACTTCTACGAATGAGCAGTTCTTC.

This clone is a singleton in its sample. The V gene is TRBV19, the J gene TRBJ1-6; D is uncertain. The CDR3 has 16 amino acids. Germline V gene sequence: CDR1 LNHDA, CDR2 SQIVND (reference sequence). Trimming took 5 bases from V and 9 from J, leaving 20 bases between them. CDR3 coding DNA: TGTGCCAGTAGTCATAGGATGGGGTCTGGAGGTTCACCCCTCCACTTT. Translating gives CASSHRMGSGGSPLHF.

The CDR3 loop reads CAWSVSVSYEQYF. The DNA for the CDR3 is TGTGCCTGGAGTGTCTCGGTATCCTACGAGCAGTACTTC. The V gene is TRBV30, the J gene TRBJ2-7, with no clear D. CDR1 and CDR2 (germline): GTSNPN, SVGIG (reference sequence). V was clipped by 0 bases and J by 1 base, with 7 bases between them. The CDR3 is 13 residues long.

This clone was found once. J is TRBJ1-2 and V is TRBV28; D uncertain. With 2 bases removed from V and 6 bases from J, the gap between germline ends came to 19 bases. Germline assignment: CDR1 MDHEN and CDR2 SYDVKM. The CDR3 is 16 amino acids. The CDR3 spells CASSLRGGWMGNGYTF. The CDR3, as DNA: TGTGCCAGCAGTTTACGCGGCGGGTGGATGGGGAATGGCTACACCTTC.

V and J are TRBV11-2 and TRBJ2-3; no reliable D call. The CDR3 spans 16 residues. V lost 3 bases to trimming and J lost 2 bases, with 15 bases between them. From germline, CDR1 is SGHAT and CDR2 FQNNGV. CDR3 nucleotide sequence: TGTGCCAGCAGCTTTGAATCCCGCGGTTTCACAGATACGCAGTATTTT. Translation gives CASSFESRGFTDTQYF.

This clone has more than one count but fewer than ten. The chain has TRBV6-2 or TRBV6-3 and TRBJ2-7; 11 positions agree with TRBD2. Unmatched junction bases numbered 5, after V lost 5 bases and J lost 5 bases. The germline CDR1 and CDR2 sequences are MNHEY and SVGEGT. The CDR3 runs to 14 residues. The CDR3 loop is CASSHSGGADEQYF. In nucleotides, the CDR3 is TGTGCCAGCAGTCATAGCGGGGGGGCTGACGAGCAGTACTTC.